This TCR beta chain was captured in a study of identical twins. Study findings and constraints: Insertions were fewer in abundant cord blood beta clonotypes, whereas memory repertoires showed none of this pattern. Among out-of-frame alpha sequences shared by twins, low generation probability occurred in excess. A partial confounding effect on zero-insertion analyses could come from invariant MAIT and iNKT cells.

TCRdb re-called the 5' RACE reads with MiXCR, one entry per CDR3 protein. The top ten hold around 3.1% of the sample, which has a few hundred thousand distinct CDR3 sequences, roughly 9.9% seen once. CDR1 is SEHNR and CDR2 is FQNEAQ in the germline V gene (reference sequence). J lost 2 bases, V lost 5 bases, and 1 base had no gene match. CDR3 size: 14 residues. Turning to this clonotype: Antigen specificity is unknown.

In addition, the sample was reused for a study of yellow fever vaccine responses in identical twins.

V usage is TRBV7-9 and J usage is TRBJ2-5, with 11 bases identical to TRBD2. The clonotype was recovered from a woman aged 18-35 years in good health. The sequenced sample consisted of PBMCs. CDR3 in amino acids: CASSGTSGQETQYF. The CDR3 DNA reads TGTGCCAGCAGCGGGACTAGCGGACAAGAGACCCAGTACTTC.